This T cell receptor (beta chain) appears in the sequencing data of a study of response to subunit inactivated influenza vaccine (dated by TCRdb to 2017 to 2018). Study-level background: Deep quantitative T cell receptor repertoire profiling was used in the study to track responses to a trivalent subunit inactivated influenza vaccine.

The germline V gene (reference sequence) supplies CDR1 DFQATT and CDR2 SNEGSKA. V and J are truncated by 0 bases and 5 bases respectively, leaving an intervening sequence of 14 bases. CDR3 length: 15 amino acids, cysteine to phenylalanine. CDR3 DNA only is kept here, 45 bases in frame from base 1. The paper as a whole reports these results and caveats: The authors proposed that each seasonal influenza vaccination may bring in only a limited number of new T cells.

Library preparation employed RT-PCR. Sequencing took place on an Illumina HiSeq 2500. TCRdb reprocessed the public reads (quality trimming at Q25 with fastp, clone calling with MiXCR) and kept in-frame beta chains. Rows with one shared CDR3 protein collapse into an entry with the most common genes and DNA. Present in this sample are approximately 700,000 distinct CDR3 sequences, approximately 15% of which were seen just once. The ten biggest clones cover 6.5% to 8.5% of the sample. As for this clonotype: Its antigen specificity is not known. Base qualities are not recorded, but no much larger clone differs from it by a single base.

Here the sequenced sample was PBMCs from blood, taken 14 to 15 days before vaccination. This clonotype was sampled from a man aged 45-60 years who received an inactivated influenza vaccine. Donor details come from another sample of the same person, matched by shared clones. The sequence joins TRBV20-1 to TRBJ1-5; TRBD1 could be the D gene, as 5 bases match. The CDR3 corresponds to CSARDPRRGDQPQHF. The nucleotides are TGCAGTGCTAGAGATCCCCGACGGGGGGATCAGCCCCAGCATTTT.